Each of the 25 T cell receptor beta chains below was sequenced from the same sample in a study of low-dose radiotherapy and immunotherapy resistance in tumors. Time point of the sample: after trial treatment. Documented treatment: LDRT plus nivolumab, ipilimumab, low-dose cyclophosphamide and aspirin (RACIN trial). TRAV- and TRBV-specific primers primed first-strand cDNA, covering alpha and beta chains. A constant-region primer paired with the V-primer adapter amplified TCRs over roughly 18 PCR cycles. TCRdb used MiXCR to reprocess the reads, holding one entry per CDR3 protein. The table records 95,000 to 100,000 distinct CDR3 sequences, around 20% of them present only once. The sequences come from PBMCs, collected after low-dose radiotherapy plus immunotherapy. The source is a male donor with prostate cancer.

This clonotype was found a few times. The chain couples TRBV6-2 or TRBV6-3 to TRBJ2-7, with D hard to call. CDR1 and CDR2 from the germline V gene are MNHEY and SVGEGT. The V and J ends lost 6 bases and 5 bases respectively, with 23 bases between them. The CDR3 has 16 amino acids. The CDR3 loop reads CASRYRRTDRFNEQYF. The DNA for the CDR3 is TGTGCCAGCAGGTACCGAAGGACCGACCGTTTTAACGAGCAGTACTTC.

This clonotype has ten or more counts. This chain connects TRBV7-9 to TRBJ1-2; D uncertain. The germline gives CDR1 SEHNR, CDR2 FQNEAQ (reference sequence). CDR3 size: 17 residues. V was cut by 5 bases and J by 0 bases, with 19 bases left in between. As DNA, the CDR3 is TGTGCCAGCAGCACCCAGGCCCAGCTTTATTCTAACTATGGCTACACCTTC. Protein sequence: CASSTQAQLYSNYGYTF. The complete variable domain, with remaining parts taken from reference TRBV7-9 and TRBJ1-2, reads DTGVSQNPRHKITKRGQNVTFRCDPISEHNRLYWYRQTLGQGPEFLTYFQNEAQLEKSRLLSDRFSAERPKGSFSTLEIQRTEQGDSAMYLCASSTQAQLYSNYGYTFGSGTRLTVV.

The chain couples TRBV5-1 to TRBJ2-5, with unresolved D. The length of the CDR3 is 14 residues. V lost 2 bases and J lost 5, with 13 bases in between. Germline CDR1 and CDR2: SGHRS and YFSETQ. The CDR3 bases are TGCGCCAGCAGCTTCCTGTCCGGATCCGAGACCCAGTACTTC. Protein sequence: CASSFLSGSETQYF.

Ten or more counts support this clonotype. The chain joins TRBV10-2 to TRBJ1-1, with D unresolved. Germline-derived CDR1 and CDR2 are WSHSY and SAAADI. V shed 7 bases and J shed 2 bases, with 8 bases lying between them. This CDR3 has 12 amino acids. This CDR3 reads CASKLPNTEAFF. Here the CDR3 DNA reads TGCGCCAGCAAGCTCCCAAACACTGAAGCTTTCTTT.

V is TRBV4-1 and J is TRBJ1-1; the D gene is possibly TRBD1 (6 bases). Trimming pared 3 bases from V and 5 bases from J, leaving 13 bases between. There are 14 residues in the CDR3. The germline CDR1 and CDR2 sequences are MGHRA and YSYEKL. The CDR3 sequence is CASSQEQGRTEAFF. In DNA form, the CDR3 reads TGCGCCAGCAGCCAGGAACAGGGTCGGACTGAAGCTTTCTTT.

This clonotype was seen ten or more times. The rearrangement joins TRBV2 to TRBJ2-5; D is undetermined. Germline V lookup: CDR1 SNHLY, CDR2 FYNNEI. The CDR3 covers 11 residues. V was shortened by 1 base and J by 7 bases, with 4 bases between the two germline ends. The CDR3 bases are TGTGCCAGCAGTGAAGGGGGGACCCAGTACTTC. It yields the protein CASSEGGTQYF.

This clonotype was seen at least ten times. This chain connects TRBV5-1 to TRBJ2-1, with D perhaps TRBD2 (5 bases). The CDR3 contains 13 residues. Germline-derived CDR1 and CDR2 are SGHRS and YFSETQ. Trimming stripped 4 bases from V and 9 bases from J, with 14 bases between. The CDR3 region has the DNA TGCGCCAGCAGCCCTCCGGGGTCTACTGAGCAGTTCTTC. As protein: CASSPPGSTEQFF.

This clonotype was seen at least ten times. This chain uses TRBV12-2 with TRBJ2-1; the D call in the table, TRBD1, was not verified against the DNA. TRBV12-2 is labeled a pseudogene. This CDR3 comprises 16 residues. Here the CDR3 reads CASRLGGGYSYNEQFF. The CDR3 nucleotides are TGTGCAAGTCGCTTAGGTGGGGGCTACTCCTACAATGAGCAGTTCTTC.

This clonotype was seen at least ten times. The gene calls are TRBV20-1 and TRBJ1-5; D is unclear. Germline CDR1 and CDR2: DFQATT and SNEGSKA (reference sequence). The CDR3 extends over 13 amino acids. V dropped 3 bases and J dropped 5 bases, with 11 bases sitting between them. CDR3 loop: CSASPDGDQPQHF. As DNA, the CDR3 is TGCAGTGCTAGCCCGGACGGAGATCAGCCCCAGCATTTT.

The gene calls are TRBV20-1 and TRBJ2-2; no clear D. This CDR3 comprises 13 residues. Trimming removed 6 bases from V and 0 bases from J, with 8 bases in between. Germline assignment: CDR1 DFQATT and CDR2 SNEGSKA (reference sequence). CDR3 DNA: TGCAGTGCCGTATTTACGAACACCGGGGAGCTGTTTTTT. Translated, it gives CSAVFTNTGELFF.

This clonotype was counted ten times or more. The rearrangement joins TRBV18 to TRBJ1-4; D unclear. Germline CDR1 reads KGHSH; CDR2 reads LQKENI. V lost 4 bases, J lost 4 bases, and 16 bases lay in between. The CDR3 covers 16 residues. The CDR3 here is CASSLRNGPNNEKLFF. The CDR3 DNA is TGTGCCAGCTCACTTCGAAATGGACCTAATAATGAAAAACTGTTTTTT.

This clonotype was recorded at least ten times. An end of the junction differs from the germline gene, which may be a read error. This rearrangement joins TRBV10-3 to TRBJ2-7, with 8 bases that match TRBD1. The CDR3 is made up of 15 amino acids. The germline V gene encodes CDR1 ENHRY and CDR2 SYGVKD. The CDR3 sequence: CAIGDPDRGAYEQYF. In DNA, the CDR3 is TGTGCCATCGGTGACCCTGACAGGGGCGCATACGAGCAGTACTTC.

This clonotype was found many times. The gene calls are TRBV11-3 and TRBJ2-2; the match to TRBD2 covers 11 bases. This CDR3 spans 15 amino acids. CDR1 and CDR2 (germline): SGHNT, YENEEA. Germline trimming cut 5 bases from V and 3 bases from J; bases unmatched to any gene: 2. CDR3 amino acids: CASSLSGGDTGELFF. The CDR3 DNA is TGTGCCAGCAGCCTTAGCGGGGGGGACACCGGGGAGCTGTTTTTT.

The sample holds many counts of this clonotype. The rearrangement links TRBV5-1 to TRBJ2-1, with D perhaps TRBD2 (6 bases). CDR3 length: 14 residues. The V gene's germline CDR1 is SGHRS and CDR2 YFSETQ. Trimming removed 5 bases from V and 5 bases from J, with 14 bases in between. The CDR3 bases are TGCGCCAGCAGTGGGGGGATTACCAACAATGAGCAGTTCTTC. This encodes CASSGGITNNEQFF.

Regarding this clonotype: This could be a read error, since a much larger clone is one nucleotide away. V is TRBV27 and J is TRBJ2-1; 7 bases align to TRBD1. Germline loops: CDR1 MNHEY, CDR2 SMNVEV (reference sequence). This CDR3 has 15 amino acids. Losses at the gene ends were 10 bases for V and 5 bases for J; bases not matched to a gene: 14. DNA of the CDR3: TGTGCCACCCACCGCACGAGGGGGCTCGACAATGAGCAGTTCTTC. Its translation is CATHRTRGLDNEQFF.

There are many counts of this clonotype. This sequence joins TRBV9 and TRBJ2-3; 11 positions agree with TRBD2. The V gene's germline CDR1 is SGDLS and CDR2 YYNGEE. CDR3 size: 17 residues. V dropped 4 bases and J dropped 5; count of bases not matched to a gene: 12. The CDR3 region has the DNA TGTGCCAGCAGCCCTCAGGGGGGGACTAGCGGAGGAGATACGCAGTATTTT. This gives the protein CASSPQGGTSGGDTQYF. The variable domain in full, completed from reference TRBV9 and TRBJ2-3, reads DSGVTQTPKHLITATGQRVTLRCSPRSGDLSVYWYQQSLDQGLQFLIQYYNGEERAKGNILERFSAQQFPDLHSELNLSSLELGDSALYFCASSPQGGTSGGDTQYFGPGTRLTVL.

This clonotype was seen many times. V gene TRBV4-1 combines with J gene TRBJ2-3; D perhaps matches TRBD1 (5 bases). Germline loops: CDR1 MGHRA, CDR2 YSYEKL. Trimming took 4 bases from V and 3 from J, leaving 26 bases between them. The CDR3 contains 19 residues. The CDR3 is CASSPHPTLDKRSTDTQYF. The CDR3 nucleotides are TGCGCCAGCAGCCCACACCCGACGTTGGACAAGAGGTCGACAGATACGCAGTATTTT.

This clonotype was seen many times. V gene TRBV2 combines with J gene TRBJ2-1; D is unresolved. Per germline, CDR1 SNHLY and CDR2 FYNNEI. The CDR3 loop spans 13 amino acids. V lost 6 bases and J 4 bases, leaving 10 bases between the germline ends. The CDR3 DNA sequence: TGTGCCAGCAGGGAGACTCCTTACAATGAGCAGTTCTTC. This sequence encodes CASRETPYNEQFF.

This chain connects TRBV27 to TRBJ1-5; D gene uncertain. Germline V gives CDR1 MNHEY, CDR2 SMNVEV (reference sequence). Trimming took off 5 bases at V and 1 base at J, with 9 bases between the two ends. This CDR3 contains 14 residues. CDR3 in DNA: TGTGCCAGCAGTCTCGGACGGAGCAATCAGCCCCAGCATTTT. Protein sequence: CASSLGRSNQPQHF.

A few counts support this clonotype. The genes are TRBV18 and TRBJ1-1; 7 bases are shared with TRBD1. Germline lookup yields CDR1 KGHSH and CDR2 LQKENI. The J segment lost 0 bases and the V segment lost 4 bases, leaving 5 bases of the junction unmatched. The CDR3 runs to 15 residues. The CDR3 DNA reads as TGTGCCAGCTCACTGACAGGGAGCATGAACACTGAAGCTTTCTTT. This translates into CASSLTGSMNTEAFF.

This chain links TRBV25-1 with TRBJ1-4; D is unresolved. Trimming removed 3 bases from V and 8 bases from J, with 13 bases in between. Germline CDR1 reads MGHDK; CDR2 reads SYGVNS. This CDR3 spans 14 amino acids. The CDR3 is CASSDFIVDEKLFF. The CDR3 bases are TGTGCCAGCAGTGACTTCATCGTAGACGAAAAACTGTTTTTT.

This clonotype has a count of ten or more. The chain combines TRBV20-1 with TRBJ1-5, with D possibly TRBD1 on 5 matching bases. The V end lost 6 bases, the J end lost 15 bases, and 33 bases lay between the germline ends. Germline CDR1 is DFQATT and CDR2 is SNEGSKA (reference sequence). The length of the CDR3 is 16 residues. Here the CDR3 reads CSASRDHRRLDLPWHF. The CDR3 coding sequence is TGCAGTGCAAGCCGGGACCATCGGCGACTCGACCTCCCGTGGCATTTT.

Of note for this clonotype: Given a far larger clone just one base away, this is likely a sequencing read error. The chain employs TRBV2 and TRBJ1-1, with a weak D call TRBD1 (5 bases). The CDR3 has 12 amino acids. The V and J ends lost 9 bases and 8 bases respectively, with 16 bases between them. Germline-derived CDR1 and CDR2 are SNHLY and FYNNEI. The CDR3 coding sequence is TGTGCCAGAAGCCTCGGACACTTAGAAGCTTTCTTT. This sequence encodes CARSLGHLEAFF.

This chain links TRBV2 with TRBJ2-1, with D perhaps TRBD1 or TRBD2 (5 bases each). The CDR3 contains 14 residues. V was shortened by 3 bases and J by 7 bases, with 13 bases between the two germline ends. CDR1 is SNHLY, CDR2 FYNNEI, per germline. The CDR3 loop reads CASSEEAGRNEQFF. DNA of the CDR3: TGTGCCAGCAGTGAGGAGGCAGGGAGAAATGAGCAGTTCTTC.

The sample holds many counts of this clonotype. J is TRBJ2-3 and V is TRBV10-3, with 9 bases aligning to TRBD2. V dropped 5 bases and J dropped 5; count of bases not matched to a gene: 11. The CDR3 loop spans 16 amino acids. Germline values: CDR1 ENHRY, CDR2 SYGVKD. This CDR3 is CAISSAGGRWEDTQYF. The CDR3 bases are TGTGCCATCAGTTCGGCGGGGGGGCGCTGGGAAGATACGCAGTATTTT.